The clone carrying this T cell receptor beta chain turned up a few times. Recruits, aged about 18 to 89 years, lived in 24 US areas. Cohort assignment relied on participant-reported clinical history. The source of the sample is a study of blood T cell repertoires in COVID-19. Background on the study: Samples taken during acute and convalescent COVID-19 were collected in the United States, Italy and Spain.

Germline assignment: CDR1 LGHNA and CDR2 YNFKEQ. CDR3 length: 16 residues. The V gene lost 3 bases and the J gene lost 0 bases, with 14 bases spanning the gap. Here immunoSEQ multiplex PCR was the method, and the copy in TCRdb shows in-frame clones only, minus some. The data show about 370,000 clones, with around 89% seen just once and approximately 1% held by the top ten. Sequenced: PBMCs or T cells enriched from blood (not recorded which). The chain uses TRBV4-2 and TRBJ2-5; D is unresolved. The TCR originated in a man aged 18 to 30 who had recovered from COVID-19. The CDR3 spells CASSQEVGSYQETQYF. CDR3 sequence (DNA): TGTGCCAGCAGCCAGGAAGTCGGGTCCTACCAAGAGACCCAGTACTTC.